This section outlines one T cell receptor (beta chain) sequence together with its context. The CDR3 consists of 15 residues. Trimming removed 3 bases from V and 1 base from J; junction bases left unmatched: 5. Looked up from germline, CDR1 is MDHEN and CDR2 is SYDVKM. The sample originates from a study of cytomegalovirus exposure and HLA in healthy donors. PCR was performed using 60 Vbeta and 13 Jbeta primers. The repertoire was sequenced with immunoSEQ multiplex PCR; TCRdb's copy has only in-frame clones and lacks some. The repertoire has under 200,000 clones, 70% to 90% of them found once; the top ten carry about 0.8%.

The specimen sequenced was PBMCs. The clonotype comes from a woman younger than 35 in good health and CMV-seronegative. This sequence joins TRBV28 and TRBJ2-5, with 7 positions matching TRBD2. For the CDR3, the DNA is TGTGCCAGCAGTTTGGCACTAGCGAGCCAAGAGACCCAGTACTTC. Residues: CASSLALASQETQYF.